Following are 19 T cell receptor beta chains from one sample sequenced in a study of T cell clusters in autoimmune cytopenias. Some 39,000 genome equivalents of blood DNA were amplified for TRB. Multiplex touch-down PCR amplified TRB using TRB-A and TRB-B pools in one tube. TCRdb reanalyzed the multiplex PCR reads, giving one entry per CDR3 protein sequence and no DNA. Its table records 1,000 or so distinct CDR3 sequences. Sequencing used peripheral blood. These receptors were taken from a human donor with an autoimmune cytopenia, with autoimmune hepatitis or in good health (not recorded which).

The chain employs TRBV18 and TRBJ2-5. Germline-derived CDR1 and CDR2 are KGHSH and LQKENI. The CDR3 sequence is 14 residues long. CDR3 in amino acids: CASSPHFRNETQYF.

This clonotype is classed as medium-sized by frequency. The chain joins TRBV6-5 to TRBJ2-3; TCRdb selects TRBD2, and the lack of DNA leaves this call unchecked. The CDR3 is 19 amino acids. The germline V gene has CDR1 MNHEY and CDR2 SVGAGI. The CDR3 spells CASSYVGLAAPTSTDTQYF.

This chain uses TRBV19 with TRBJ1-2. Per germline, CDR1 LNHDA and CDR2 SQIVND (reference sequence). CDR3 size: 14 residues. The CDR3 is CASSISATNYGYTF.

This clonotype is classed as large (0.1 to 1%) by frequency. This sequence joins TRBV27 and TRBJ2-7; TCRdb picks TRBD2, but there is no DNA to check that call. The CDR3 contains 13 residues. CDR1 is MNHEY, CDR2 SMNVEV, per germline (reference sequence). The CDR3 loop reads CASSPTVAGEQYF.

The rearrangement uses TRBV6-5 and TRBJ1-2; TCRdb outputs TRBD1, but without DNA this stays unchecked. Germline V gene sequence: CDR1 MNHEY, CDR2 SVGAGI. The CDR3 covers 13 residues. The CDR3 here is CASSYSAGNGYTF.

Here the CDR3 reads CASSLMITAEQFF. The chain joins TRBV5-4 to TRBJ2-1. Looked up from germline, CDR1 is SGHNT and CDR2 is YYREEE (reference sequence). This CDR3 comprises 13 residues. The complete variable domain, with remaining parts taken from reference TRBV5-4 and TRBJ2-1, reads ETGVTQSPTHLIKTRGQQVTLRCSSQSGHNTVSWYQQALGQGPQFIFQYYREEENGRGNFPPRFSGLQFPNYSSELNVNALELDDSALYLCASSLMITAEQFFGPGTRLTVL.

V and J are TRBV6-5 and TRBJ2-5. The CDR3 spans 13 residues. Germline CDR1 reads MNHEY; CDR2 reads SVGAGI. CDR3 region: CAISELRQETQYF.

J is TRBJ2-1 and V is TRBV18. This CDR3 is built from 13 residues. Germline loops: CDR1 KGHSH, CDR2 LQKENI. CDR3 protein: CASTPAGKDEQFF.

The chain carries TRBV10-3 and TRBJ2-3. Germline CDR1 is ENHRY and CDR2 is SYGVKD. This CDR3 contains 14 residues. The CDR3 loop is CAISVFSEFDTQYF.

Here the CDR3 reads CASSSLAGERGNEQFF. V is TRBV5-6 and J is TRBJ2-1; TCRdb names TRBD2, which stays unverified in the absence of DNA. This CDR3 is 16 amino acids long. Germline V CDR1 and CDR2: SGHDT, YYEEEE.

This clonotype is identified as medium-sized from frequency. V gene TRBV20-1 combines with J gene TRBJ2-1; TCRdb's assignment of TRBD2 cannot be checked, as there is no DNA. Germline CDR1 DFQATT, CDR2 SNEGSKA (reference sequence). This CDR3 spans 15 amino acids. The CDR3 spells CSAYRVVAGNNEQFF.

The gene calls are TRBV6-5 and TRBJ1-1; absent DNA, TCRdb's TRBD1 call cannot be checked. This CDR3 is built from 13 residues. Germline V CDR1 and CDR2: MNHEY, SVGAGI. The chain's CDR3 is CASSWGQNTEAFF.

This clonotype shows up as medium-sized by frequency. The chain joins TRBV6-5 to TRBJ2-3. The CDR3 sequence is 14 residues long. Germline assignment: CDR1 MNHEY and CDR2 SVGAGI. CDR3 sequence reads: CASSYSMETDTQYF.

The V and J genes are TRBV6-5 and TRBJ2-3; TCRdb returns TRBD1, unconfirmable since there is no DNA. In germline, CDR1 is MNHEY, CDR2 SVGAGI. The CDR3 length is 11 residues. This CDR3 is CASSPGTGTYF.

J is TRBJ1-1 and V is TRBV19; TCRdb calls TRBD1, which cannot be checked without DNA. The CDR3 spans 15 residues. Germline assignment: CDR1 LNHDA and CDR2 SQIVND (reference sequence). This CDR3 reads CASSTDREANTEAFF.

This chain joins TRBV6-9 and TRBJ1-1; no DNA is available, so the TRBD1 call from TCRdb remains unchecked. This CDR3 comprises 15 residues. CDR1 MNHGY and CDR2 SVAAGI come from the germline V gene. This CDR3 is CASSFMTGGNTEAFF.

V and J are TRBV18 and TRBJ2-7. The CDR3 extends over 14 amino acids. CDR1 is KGHSH and CDR2 is LQKENI in the germline V gene. The CDR3 reads CASSIGVGSYEQYF.

The V and J genes are TRBV20-1 and TRBJ2-5. Germline V gene lookup returns CDR1 DFQATT and CDR2 SNEGSKA (reference sequence). This CDR3 spans 13 amino acids. The CDR3 loop is CSARDAGTETQYF.

The gene calls are TRBV6-5 and TRBJ1-1; TCRdb proposes TRBD1, but this gene call is untestable without DNA. CDR3 length equals 12 residues. From germline, CDR1 is MNHEY and CDR2 SVGAGI. The CDR3 sequence is CASSAGWAEAFF.